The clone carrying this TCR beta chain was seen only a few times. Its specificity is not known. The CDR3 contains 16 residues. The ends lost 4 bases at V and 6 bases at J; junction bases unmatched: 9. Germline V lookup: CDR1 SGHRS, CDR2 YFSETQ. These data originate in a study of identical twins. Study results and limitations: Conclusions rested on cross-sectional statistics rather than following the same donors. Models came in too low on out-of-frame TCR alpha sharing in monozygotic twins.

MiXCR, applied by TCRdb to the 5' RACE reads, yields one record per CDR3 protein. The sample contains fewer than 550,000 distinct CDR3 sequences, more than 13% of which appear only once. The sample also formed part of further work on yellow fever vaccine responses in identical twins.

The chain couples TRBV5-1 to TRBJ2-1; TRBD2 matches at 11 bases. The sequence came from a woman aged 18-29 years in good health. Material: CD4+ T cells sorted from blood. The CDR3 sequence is CASSRTSSGRANEQFF. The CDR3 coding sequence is TGCGCCAGCAGCCGAACGAGTAGCGGGAGGGCCAATGAGCAGTTCTTC.